The 28 T cell receptor beta chains below were found in one sample sequenced in a study of cytomegalovirus exposure and HLA in healthy donors. Profiling relied on immunoSEQ multiplex PCR, and the TCRdb table lists in-frame clones only, not all of them. The repertoire includes 100,000 to 150,000 clones, roughly nine tenths of them detected once, and 1% to 1.4% sits in the top ten. Sequenced: PBMCs. These receptor sequences come from a young woman in good health and CMV-seronegative.

The chain combines TRBV10-3 with TRBJ1-1, with D unresolved. Trimming removed 7 bases at V and 0 bases at J, with 9 bases between. Germline values: CDR1 ENHRY, CDR2 SYGVKD. The CDR3 totals 13 residues. The CDR3 bases are TGTGCCATCACCCAGAACGTGAACACTGAAGCTTTCTTT. It codes for CAITQNVNTEAFF.

This clone has only one observation. This chain links TRBV18 with TRBJ2-7, with D possibly being TRBD2 (6 bases). V dropped 2 bases and J dropped 6 bases, with 17 bases sitting between them. This CDR3 is built from 15 residues. CDR1 is KGHSH and CDR2 is LQKENI in the germline V gene. The CDR3 is CASSPGSGSSIEQYF. The CDR3 coding sequence is TGTGCCAGCTCACCAGGGTCCGGGAGTTCCATCGAGCAGTACTTC.

This clone was counted once. The gene calls are TRBV6-5 and TRBJ1-2; 7 positions agree with TRBD1. V lost 2 bases to trimming and J lost 4 bases; unmatched junction nucleotides: 1. Germline V gives CDR1 MNHEY, CDR2 SVGAGI. This CDR3 contains 13 residues. CDR3 nucleotide sequence: TGTGCCAGCAGTTACGAGGGGGCCTATGGCTACACCTTC. It is translated as CASSYEGAYGYTF.

The chain couples TRBV30 to TRBJ1-1; D is uncertain. The germline V and J ends were trimmed by 1 base and 8 bases, with 5 bases remaining between them. CDR3 length equals 10 residues. CDR1 is GTSNPN and CDR2 is SVGIG in the germline V gene (reference sequence). CDR3: CAWSALEAFF. In DNA, the CDR3 is TGTGCCTGGAGTGCTCTGGAAGCTTTCTTT.

The chain links TRBV7-2 to TRBJ1-2, with TRBD1 identical over 9 bases. This CDR3 region has 13 residues. V trimming: 2 bases; J trimming: 7 bases; junction bases outside the gene matches: 2. Germline CDR1 is SGHTA and CDR2 is FQGNSA. The chain's CDR3 is CASSLLGQGGYTF. CDR3 nucleotides: TGTGCCAGCAGCTTACTGGGACAGGGTGGCTACACCTTC.

This chain links TRBV30 with TRBJ2-7; D gene unclear. Trimming stripped 3 bases from V and 0 bases from J, with 3 bases between. The CDR3 has 11 amino acids. CDR1 is GTSNPN, CDR2 SVGIG, per germline (reference sequence). In DNA form, the CDR3 reads TGTGCCTGGAGCCTCTCCTACGAGCAGTACTTC. Its protein product is CAWSLSYEQYF. The variable domain in full, with the rest retrieved from reference TRBV30 and TRBJ2-7, is SQTIHQWPATLVQPVGSPLSLECTVEGTSNPNLYWYRQAAGRGLQLLFYSVGIGQISSEVPQNLSASRPQDRQFILSSKKLLLSDSGFYLCAWSLSYEQYFGPGTRLTVT.

This clone occurred once. V usage is TRBV30 and J usage is TRBJ1-5, with D uncertain. The CDR3 is 14 amino acids. The V end was cut by 0 bases, the J end by 4 bases, with 10 bases between. The V gene's germline CDR1 is GTSNPN and CDR2 SVGIG (reference sequence). The CDR3 DNA reads TGTGCCTGGAGTGTATGGTCGGGAAATCAGCCCCAGCATTTT. Translation: CAWSVWSGNQPQHF.

The chain has TRBV6-5 and TRBJ2-1, with 10 bases that match TRBD2. Trimming removed 6 bases from V and 8 bases from J; junction bases left unmatched: 10. The CDR3 has 15 amino acids. CDR1 is MNHEY, CDR2 SVGAGI, per germline. The CDR3 coding sequence is TGTGCCAGCAGCATCAGCGGGGGGGCAAGGGATGAGCAGTTCTTC. Amino acid sequence: CASSISGGARDEQFF.

A few counts support this clone. CDR3 nucleotide sequence: TGTGCCAGTAGAACCGCTGGACAGCTCTATGGCTACACCTTC. Translating gives CASRTAGQLYGYTF. This chain connects TRBV19 to TRBJ1-2; D may be TRBD1 (6 bases). V was pared by 6 bases and J by 4 bases, with 15 bases between. Germline V lookup: CDR1 LNHDA, CDR2 SQIVND (reference sequence). The CDR3 extends over 14 amino acids.

This chain links TRBV7-2 with TRBJ2-1, with D perhaps TRBD2 (6 bases). Looked up from germline, CDR1 is SGHTA and CDR2 is FQGNSA. The CDR3 runs to 14 residues. The V gene lost 1 base and the J gene lost 5 bases, with 9 bases spanning the gap. This chain's CDR3 is CASSLGAGNNEQFF. CDR3 DNA sequence: TGTGCCAGCAGCTTAGGTGCGGGGAACAATGAGCAGTTCTTC.

The V gene is TRBV27, the J gene TRBJ1-1; TRBD1 might be the D (5 bases). Germline CDR1 reads MNHEY; CDR2 reads SMNVEV (reference sequence). With 4 bases removed from V and 4 bases from J, the gap between germline ends came to 7 bases. The CDR3 loop spans 12 amino acids. The CDR3 protein is CASSYGGTEAFF. CDR3 coding DNA: TGTGCCAGCAGTTACGGGGGCACTGAAGCTTTCTTT.

This CDR3 is CASSPEPYSGTYGYTF. Here the CDR3 DNA reads TGCGCCAGCAGCCCCGAACCATATTCGGGAACTTATGGCTACACCTTC. The chain carries TRBV5-1 and TRBJ1-2; unclear D gene. V dropped 4 bases and J dropped 5 bases, with 21 bases sitting between them. The CDR3 loop spans 16 amino acids. Germline V gene lookup returns CDR1 SGHRS and CDR2 YFSETQ.

V usage is TRBV7-9 and J usage is TRBJ2-5; tentatively, D is TRBD1 (5 bases). V lost 1 base and J 4 bases, leaving 10 bases between the germline ends. From germline, CDR1 is SEHNR and CDR2 FQNEAQ (reference sequence). The CDR3 runs 14 residues. The CDR3 region is CASSLGGELETQYF. For the CDR3, the DNA is TGTGCCAGCAGCTTAGGGGGCGAGTTAGAGACCCAGTACTTC. The complete variable domain, with remaining parts taken from reference TRBV7-9 and TRBJ2-5, reads DTGVSQNPRHKITKRGQNVTFRCDPISEHNRLYWYRQTLGQGPEFLTYFQNEAQLEKSRLLSDRFSAERPKGSFSTLEIQRTEQGDSAMYLCASSLGGELETQYFGPGTRLLVL.

This chain uses TRBV30 with TRBJ2-5; 8 bases line up with TRBD2. This CDR3 has 17 amino acids. V was clipped by 1 base and J by 0 bases; unmatched bases: 10. Germline-derived CDR1 and CDR2 are GTSNPN and SVGIG (reference sequence). In DNA, the CDR3 is TGTGCCTGGAGTGAACCCCCCACTAGCGGCCACCAAGAGACCCAGTACTTC. Residues: CAWSEPPTSGHQETQYF.

V is TRBV29-1 and J is TRBJ1-2; D is uncertain. CDR1 and CDR2 (germline): SQVTM, ANQGSEA. Trimming shortened V by 5 bases and J by 8 bases, and 9 bases separated the two germline ends. This CDR3 is 10 amino acids long. DNA of the CDR3: TGCAGCGTTCGCGCGGAGGGCTACACCTTC. Its protein product is CSVRAEGYTF. Drawing the rest from reference TRBV29-1 and TRBJ1-2, the complete variable domain is SAVISQKPSRDICQRGTSLTIQCQVDSQVTMMFWYRQQPGQSLTLIATANQGSEATYESGFVIDKFPISRPNLTFSTLTVSNMSPEDSSIYLCSVRAEGYTFGSGTRLTVV.

V and J are TRBV7-9 and TRBJ2-7; the D gene is possibly TRBD2 (5 bases). Trimming stripped 5 bases from V and 7 bases from J, with 15 bases between. CDR3 length equals 13 residues. Germline CDR1 and CDR2: SEHNR and FQNEAQ (reference sequence). CDR3 protein: CASSREGDREQYV. In nucleotides, the CDR3 is TGTGCCAGCAGCCGTGAGGGAGATAGGGAGCAGTACGTC.

This clone was found once. The chain employs TRBV12-5 and TRBJ1-1; D uncertain. Per the germline V gene, CDR1 is LGHNT and CDR2 is FRNRAP. The CDR3 is made up of 13 amino acids. Trimming took 1 base from V and 2 from J, leaving 5 bases between them. The CDR3 loop reads CASGLAGNTEAFF. The CDR3 coding sequence is TGTGCTAGTGGTTTGGCGGGTAACACTGAAGCTTTCTTT. Supplemented by reference TRBV12-5 and TRBJ1-1, the full variable domain reads DARVTQTPRHKVTEMGQEVTMRCQPILGHNTVFWYRQTMMQGLELLAYFRNRAPLDDSGMPKDRFSAEMPDATLATLKIQPSEPRDSAVYFCASGLAGNTEAFFGQGTRLTVV.

The chain is built from TRBV7-9 and TRBJ2-4; possible D gene TRBD2, 6 bases. The CDR3 has 16 amino acids. V was cut by 6 bases and J by 1 base, with 16 bases left in between. CDR1 is SEHNR, CDR2 FQNEAQ, per germline (reference sequence). The CDR3, as DNA: TGTGCCAGCAGTCGAGACCCCGGAGGGGCCAAAAACATTCAGTACTTC. It specifies CASSRDPGGAKNIQYF.

CDR3 in amino acids: CATSIETGAATDTQYF. CDR3 in DNA: TGTGCCACCAGCATAGAGACAGGGGCGGCCACAGATACGCAGTATTTT. V is TRBV15 and J is TRBJ2-3, with 8 nucleotides matching TRBD1. The CDR3 contains 16 residues. The V gene end was trimmed by 4 bases and the J gene end by 2 bases; junction bases not matched to a gene: 8. Germline CDR1 LNHNV, CDR2 YYDKDF (reference sequence).

The chain joins TRBV18 to TRBJ1-4; D perhaps matches TRBD1 (5 bases). CDR1 is KGHSH, CDR2 LQKENI, per germline. The CDR3 spans 15 residues. Trimming took 4 bases from V and 4 from J, leaving 13 bases between them. The CDR3 nucleotides read TGTGCCAGCTCACAACAAAGGGGCGGTAATGAAAAACTGTTTTTT. Translating it yields CASSQQRGGNEKLFF.

The J gene is TRBJ2-3, the V gene TRBV7-2; the match to TRBD2 covers 15 bases. Germline CDR1 and CDR2: SGHTA and FQGNSA. With V trimmed by 4 bases and J by 3 bases, 2 bases remained unmatched. The CDR3 has 16 residues. The CDR3 bases are TGTGCCAGCAGCTCTGGACTAGCGGGAGGGACAGATACGCAGTATTTT. Protein product: CASSSGLAGGTDTQYF.

The chain couples TRBV30 to TRBJ2-2, with TRBD2 as a possible D gene (6 bases). V lost 5 bases and J 6 bases, leaving 10 bases between the germline ends. CDR1 is GTSNPN, CDR2 SVGIG, per germline (reference sequence). This CDR3 is built from 12 residues. The CDR3 DNA is TGTGCCTGGCACAGGAGGGCCGGGGAGCTGTTTTTT. Translating gives CAWHRRAGELFF.

V and J are TRBV7-2 and TRBJ2-1, with TRBD1 matching 8 bases. The CDR3 is 16 amino acids. Germline CDR1 is SGHTA and CDR2 is FQGNSA. The V and J ends lost 6 bases and 4 bases, in that order; junction bases with no gene match: 11. The CDR3 region is CASSHPGGAGYNEQFF. For the CDR3, the DNA is TGTGCCAGCAGTCATCCAGGGGGCGCCGGGTACAATGAGCAGTTCTTC.

The chain employs TRBV23-1 and TRBJ1-6; no firm D call. TRBV23-1 is identified as an open reading frame with a role that is uncertain. The length of the CDR3 is 15 residues. Between the trimmed V and J ends, which lost 4 bases and 7 bases, there was a span of 14 bases. CDR3 sequence: CASSPGGIENSPLHF. CDR3 in DNA: TGCGCCAGCAGTCCCGGCGGGATCGAGAATTCACCCCTCCACTTT.

The rearrangement joins TRBV27 to TRBJ1-4; weak D call: TRBD1 (5 bases). The germline V and J ends were trimmed by 7 bases and 7 bases, with 19 bases remaining between them. The CDR3 length is 15 residues. Germline V gene sequence: CDR1 MNHEY, CDR2 SMNVEV (reference sequence). The CDR3 here is CASKTIVGGFEKLFF. The CDR3 region has the DNA TGTGCCAGCAAAACTATTGTCGGGGGGTTTGAAAAACTGTTTTTT.

For this clone: One end of the junction does not line up with germline, which may come from a read error. This chain uses TRBV4-2 with TRBJ1-2; 8 nucleotides match TRBD1. Germline V gives CDR1 LGHNA, CDR2 YNFKEQ. This CDR3 has 16 residues. In nucleotides, the CDR3 is TGTGCCAGCAGCCCCAAAAGAGGTGACAGGGGACTTCTTTCGGCCTTC. Its protein product is CASSPKRGDRGLLSAF.

This rearrangement joins TRBV4-1 to TRBJ1-4; D ambiguous. This CDR3 contains 15 residues. Trimming took off 0 bases at V and 5 bases at J, with 10 bases between the two ends. Germline-derived CDR1 and CDR2 are MGHRA and YSYEKL. The CDR3 loop reads CASSQDGVANEKLFF. CDR3 sequence (DNA): TGCGCCAGCAGCCAAGATGGTGTGGCCAATGAAAAACTGTTTTTT.

The chain combines TRBV14 with TRBJ2-1, with a tentative D call TRBD1 (6 bases). Germline V gene lookup returns CDR1 SGHDN and CDR2 FVKESK. The V gene lost 0 bases and the J gene lost 6 bases, with 12 bases spanning the gap. CDR3 size: 15 residues. CDR3 amino acids: CASSQDQGRLNEQFF. In nucleotides, the CDR3 is TGTGCCAGCAGCCAAGACCAGGGGCGCCTCAATGAGCAGTTCTTC.